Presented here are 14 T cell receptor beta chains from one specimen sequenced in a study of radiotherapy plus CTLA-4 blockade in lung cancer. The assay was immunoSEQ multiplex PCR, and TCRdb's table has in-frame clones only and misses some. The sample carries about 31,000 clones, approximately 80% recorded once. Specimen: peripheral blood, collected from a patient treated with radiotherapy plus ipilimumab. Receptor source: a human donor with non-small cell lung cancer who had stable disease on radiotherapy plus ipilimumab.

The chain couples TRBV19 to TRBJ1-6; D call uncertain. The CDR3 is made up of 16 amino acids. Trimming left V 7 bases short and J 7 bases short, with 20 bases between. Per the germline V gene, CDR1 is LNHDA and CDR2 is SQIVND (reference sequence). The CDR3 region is CASNSRLGAGNSPLHF. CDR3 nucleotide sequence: TGTGCCAGTAACTCACGACTGGGCGCCGGGAATTCACCCCTCCACTTT.

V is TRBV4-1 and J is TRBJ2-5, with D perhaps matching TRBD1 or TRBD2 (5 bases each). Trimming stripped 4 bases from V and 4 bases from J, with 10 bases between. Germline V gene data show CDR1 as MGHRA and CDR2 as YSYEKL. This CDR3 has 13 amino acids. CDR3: CASSLGALETQYF. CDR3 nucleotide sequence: TGCGCCAGCAGCCTCGGGGCCCTAGAGACCCAGTACTTC.

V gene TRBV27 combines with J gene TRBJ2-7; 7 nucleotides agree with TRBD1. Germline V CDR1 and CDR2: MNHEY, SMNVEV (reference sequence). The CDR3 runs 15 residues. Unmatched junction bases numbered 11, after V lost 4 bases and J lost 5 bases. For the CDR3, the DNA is TGTGCCAGCAGTTCCTTACGACAGGGTGGCCACGAGCAGTACGTC. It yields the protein CASSSLRQGGHEQYV.

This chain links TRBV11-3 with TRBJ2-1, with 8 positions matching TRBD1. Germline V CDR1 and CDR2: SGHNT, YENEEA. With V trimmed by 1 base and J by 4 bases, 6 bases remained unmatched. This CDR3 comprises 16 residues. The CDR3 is CASSLVGDRSYNEQFF. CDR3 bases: TGTGCCAGCAGCTTAGTTGGGGACAGGAGTTACAATGAGCAGTTCTTC.

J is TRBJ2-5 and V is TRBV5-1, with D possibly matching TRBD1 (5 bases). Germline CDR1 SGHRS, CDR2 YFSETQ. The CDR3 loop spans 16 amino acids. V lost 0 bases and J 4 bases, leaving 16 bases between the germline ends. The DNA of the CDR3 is TGCGCCAGCAGCTTGGCCGGCACAGGTTTCGGAGAGACCCAGTACTTC. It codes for CASSLAGTGFGETQYF.

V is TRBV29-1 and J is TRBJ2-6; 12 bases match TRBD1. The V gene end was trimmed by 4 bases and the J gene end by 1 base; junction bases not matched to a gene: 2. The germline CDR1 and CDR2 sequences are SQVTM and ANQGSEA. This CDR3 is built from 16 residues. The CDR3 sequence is CSVVGQGASGANVLTF. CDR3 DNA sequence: TGCAGCGTTGTGGGACAGGGGGCGTCTGGGGCCAACGTCCTGACTTTC.

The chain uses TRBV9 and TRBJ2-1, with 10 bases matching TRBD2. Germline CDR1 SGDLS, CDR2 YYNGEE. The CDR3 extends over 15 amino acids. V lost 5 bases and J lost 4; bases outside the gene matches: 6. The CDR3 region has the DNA TGTGCCAGCAGTCCCAGACTAGCGGGTTACAATGAGCAGTTCTTC. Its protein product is CASSPRLAGYNEQFF. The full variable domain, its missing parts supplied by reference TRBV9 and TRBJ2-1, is DSGVTQTPKHLITATGQRVTLRCSPRSGDLSVYWYQQSLDQGLQFLIQYYNGEERAKGNILERFSAQQFPDLHSELNLSSLELGDSALYFCASSPRLAGYNEQFFGPGTRLTVL.

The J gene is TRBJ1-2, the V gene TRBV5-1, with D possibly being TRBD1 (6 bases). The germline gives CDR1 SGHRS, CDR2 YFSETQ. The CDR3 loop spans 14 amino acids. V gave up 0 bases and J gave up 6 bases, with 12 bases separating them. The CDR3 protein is CASSLAPQGHGYTF. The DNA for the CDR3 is TGCGCCAGCAGCTTGGCTCCCCAGGGGCATGGCTACACCTTC.

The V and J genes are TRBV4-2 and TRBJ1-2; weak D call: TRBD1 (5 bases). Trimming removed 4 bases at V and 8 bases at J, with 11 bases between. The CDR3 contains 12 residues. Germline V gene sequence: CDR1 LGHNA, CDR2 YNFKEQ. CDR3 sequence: CASSPSGAGYTF. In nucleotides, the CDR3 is TGTGCCAGCAGCCCCAGCGGGGCCGGCTACACCTTC.

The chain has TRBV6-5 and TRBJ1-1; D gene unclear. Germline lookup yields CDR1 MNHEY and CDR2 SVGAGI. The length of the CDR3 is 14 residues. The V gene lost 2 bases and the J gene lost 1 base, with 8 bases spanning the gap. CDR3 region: CASSYREPNTEAFF. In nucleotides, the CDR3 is TGTGCCAGCAGTTACAGGGAGCCGAACACTGAAGCTTTCTTT.

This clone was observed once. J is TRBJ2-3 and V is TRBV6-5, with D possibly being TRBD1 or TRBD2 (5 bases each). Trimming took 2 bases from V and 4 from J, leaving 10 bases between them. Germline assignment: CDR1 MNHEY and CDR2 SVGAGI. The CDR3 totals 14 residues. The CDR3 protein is CASSYNGAPDTQYF. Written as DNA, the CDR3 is TGTGCCAGCAGTTACAACGGGGCCCCAGATACGCAGTATTTT.

The CDR3 reads CASSPQGVRSSYEQYF. CDR3 nucleotides: TGTGCCAGCAGCCCTCAAGGGGTGAGGAGCTCCTACGAGCAGTACTTC. The J gene is TRBJ2-7, the V gene TRBV7-9; D perhaps matches TRBD1 (5 bases). Trimming shortened V by 5 bases and J by 0 bases, and 17 bases separated the two germline ends. The CDR3 extends over 16 amino acids. Per the germline V gene, CDR1 is SEHNR and CDR2 is FQNEAQ (reference sequence).

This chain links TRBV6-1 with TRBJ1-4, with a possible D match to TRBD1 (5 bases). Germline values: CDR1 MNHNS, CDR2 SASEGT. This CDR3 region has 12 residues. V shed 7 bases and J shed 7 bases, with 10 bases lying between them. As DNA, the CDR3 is TGTGCCAGCACCAGGGTGGGTGAAAAACTGTTTTTT. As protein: CASTRVGEKLFF.

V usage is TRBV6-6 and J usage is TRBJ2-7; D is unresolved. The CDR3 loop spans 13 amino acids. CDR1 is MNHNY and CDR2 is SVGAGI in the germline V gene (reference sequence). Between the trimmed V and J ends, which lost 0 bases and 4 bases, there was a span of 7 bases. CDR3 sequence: CASSYSIGYEQYV. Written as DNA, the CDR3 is TGTGCCAGCAGTTACTCGATCGGATACGAGCAGTACGTC.